Presented here are 10 T cell receptor beta chains from one specimen sequenced in a study of blood T cell repertoires in COVID-19. Repertoires were generated with immunoSEQ multiplex PCR, while TCRdb's copy carries only in-frame clones and drops some. The table records 200,000 to 300,000 clones, approximately 85% of them present only once. Sequencing input: PBMCs or T cells enriched from blood (not recorded which). These receptors came from a woman aged 45 to 65 with acute COVID-19.

V gene TRBV27 combines with J gene TRBJ1-5; D unresolved. Per germline, CDR1 MNHEY and CDR2 SMNVEV (reference sequence). V shed 2 bases and J shed 0 bases, with 11 bases lying between them. The CDR3 is 16 residues long. The CDR3 spells CASSLKAGNSNQPQHF. DNA for the CDR3: TGTGCCAGCAGTTTAAAGGCAGGTAATAGCAATCAGCCCCAGCATTTT.

J is TRBJ1-4 and V is TRBV5-4; 11 nucleotides agree with TRBD1. Germline assignment: CDR1 SGHNT and CDR2 YYREEE (reference sequence). This CDR3 comprises 15 residues. The J segment lost 3 bases and the V segment lost 3 bases, leaving 1 base of the junction unmatched. The CDR3 is CASSSGQGANEKLFF. In nucleotides, the CDR3 is TGTGCCAGCAGCTCGGGACAGGGGGCTAATGAAAAACTGTTTTTT.

The chain couples TRBV30 to TRBJ2-2, with 10 bases aligning to TRBD1. CDR3 length: 14 amino acids. In germline, CDR1 is GTSNPN, CDR2 SVGIG (reference sequence). J was trimmed by 4 bases and V by 4 bases; bases with no gene match: 3. The CDR3 DNA sequence: TGTGCCTGGAAGGGACAGGGGCGCACCGGGGAGCTGTTTTTT. Protein product: CAWKGQGRTGELFF. The full variable domain, its missing parts supplied by reference TRBV30 and TRBJ2-2, is SQTIHQWPATLVQPVGSPLSLECTVEGTSNPNLYWYRQAAGRGLQLLFYSVGIGQISSEVPQNLSASRPQDRQFILSSKKLLLSDSGFYLCAWKGQGRTGELFFGEGSRLTVL.

The V and J genes are TRBV11-2 and TRBJ1-1; D is undetermined. The CDR3 sequence is 13 residues long. V was pared by 4 bases and J by 3 bases, with 9 bases between. Per the germline V gene, CDR1 is SGHAT and CDR2 is FQNNGV. The CDR3 here is CASSSQRDTEAFF. Written as DNA, the CDR3 is TGTGCCAGCAGCTCCCAGCGGGACACTGAAGCTTTCTTT.

This rearrangement joins TRBV30 to TRBJ1-1; D perhaps matches TRBD1 (6 bases). This CDR3 is built from 13 residues. Trimming stripped 4 bases from V and 1 base from J, with 10 bases between. Germline values: CDR1 GTSNPN, CDR2 SVGIG (reference sequence). The CDR3 spells CAWTQDRNTEAFF. Here the CDR3 DNA reads TGTGCCTGGACACAGGACAGGAACACTGAAGCTTTCTTT.

V is TRBV6-6 and J is TRBJ2-7; TRBD1 matches at 8 bases. V was clipped by 5 bases and J by 0 bases; unmatched bases: 12. This CDR3 region has 17 residues. Germline assignment: CDR1 MNHNY and CDR2 SVGAGI (reference sequence). CDR3 residues: CASSPNPGTGSSYEQYF. The CDR3 coding sequence is TGTGCCAGCAGTCCCAACCCCGGGACAGGTAGCTCCTACGAGCAGTACTTC.

V is TRBV7-6 and J is TRBJ1-1; 11 bases line up with TRBD1. The J segment lost 4 bases and the V segment lost 5 bases, leaving 9 bases of the junction unmatched. The germline gives CDR1 SGHVS, CDR2 FNYEAQ. The CDR3 has 16 amino acids. CDR3: CASSQRTGGLSTEAFF. CDR3 coding DNA: TGTGCCAGCAGCCAAAGGACAGGGGGCCTGTCCACTGAAGCTTTCTTT.

The genes are TRBV5-8 and TRBJ2-2; the match to TRBD1 covers 7 bases. The V gene end was trimmed by 5 bases and the J gene end by 1 base; junction bases not matched to a gene: 5. The germline gives CDR1 SGHTS, CDR2 YDEGEE. The CDR3 consists of 15 residues. DNA for the CDR3: TGTGCCAGCAGACCGGGACAGAAGAACACCGGGGAGCTGTTTTTT. It is translated as CASRPGQKNTGELFF.

The V call is TRBV27, the J call TRBJ2-3, with 8 positions matching TRBD1. Germline V CDR1 and CDR2: MNHEY, SMNVEV (reference sequence). The length of the CDR3 is 14 residues. With 4 bases clipped from V and 7 bases from J, the junction kept 7 bases outside the gene matches. CDR3 DNA: TGTGCCAGCAGTTCAGGACAGGGAAAGAATACGCAGTATTTT. Translation: CASSSGQGKNTQYF.

This clone was counted once. This chain uses TRBV19 with TRBJ1-5; D gene unclear. Germline V gene sequence: CDR1 LNHDA, CDR2 SQIVND (reference sequence). The CDR3 sequence is 14 residues long. The V and J ends lost 1 base and 3 bases respectively, with 7 bases between them. In DNA form, the CDR3 reads TGTGCCAGTAGTATAGTTGGCCTCAATCAGCCCCAGCATTTT. It specifies CASSIVGLNQPQHF.